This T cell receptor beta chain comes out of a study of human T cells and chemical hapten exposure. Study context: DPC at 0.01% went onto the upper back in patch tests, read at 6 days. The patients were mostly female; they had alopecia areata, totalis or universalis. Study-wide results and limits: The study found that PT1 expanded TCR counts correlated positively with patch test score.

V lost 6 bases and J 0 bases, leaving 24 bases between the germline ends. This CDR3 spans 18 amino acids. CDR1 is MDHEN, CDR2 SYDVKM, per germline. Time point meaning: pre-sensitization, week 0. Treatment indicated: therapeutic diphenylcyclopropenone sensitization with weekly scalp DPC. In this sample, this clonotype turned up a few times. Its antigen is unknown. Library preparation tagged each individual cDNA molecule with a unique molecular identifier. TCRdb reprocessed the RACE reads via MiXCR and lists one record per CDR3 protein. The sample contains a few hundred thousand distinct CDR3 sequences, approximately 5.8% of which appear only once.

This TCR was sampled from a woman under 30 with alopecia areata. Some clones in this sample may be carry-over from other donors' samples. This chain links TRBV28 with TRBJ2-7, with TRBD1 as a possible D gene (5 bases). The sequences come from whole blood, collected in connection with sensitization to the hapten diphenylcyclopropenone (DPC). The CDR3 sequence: CASSSPTEDKLSSYEQYF. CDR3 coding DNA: TGTGCCAGCAGCAGCCCTACCGAGGACAAACTGAGCTCCTACGAGCAGTACTTC.